This entry concerns a single T cell receptor (beta chain). Its antigen is undetermined. CDR1 SGDLS and CDR2 YYNGEE come from the germline V gene. The V gene end was trimmed by 3 bases and the J gene end by 3 bases; junction bases not matched to a gene: 14. The CDR3 totals 21 residues. Each sample yielded 90,000 to 100,000 assayed TCR templates. Generated by immunoSEQ multiplex PCR, the TCRdb table keeps only in-frame clones and is missing some. The sample yields 100,000 or so clones, about 90% seen once. This specimen comes from a study of siplizumab effects on memory and regulatory T cells. Study-wide findings and caveats: A small minority of alloreactive clones were mapped to unstimulated subsets.

Sequenced: Tregs sorted from blood. The genes are TRBV9 and TRBJ2-6; TRBD2 aligns across 14 bases. This receptor was obtained from a human donor in good health. CDR3 sequence: CASSDPEPGLAGAYGANVLTF. For the CDR3, the DNA is TGTGCCAGCAGCGACCCAGAACCGGGACTAGCGGGAGCTTATGGGGCCAACGTCCTGACTTTC.